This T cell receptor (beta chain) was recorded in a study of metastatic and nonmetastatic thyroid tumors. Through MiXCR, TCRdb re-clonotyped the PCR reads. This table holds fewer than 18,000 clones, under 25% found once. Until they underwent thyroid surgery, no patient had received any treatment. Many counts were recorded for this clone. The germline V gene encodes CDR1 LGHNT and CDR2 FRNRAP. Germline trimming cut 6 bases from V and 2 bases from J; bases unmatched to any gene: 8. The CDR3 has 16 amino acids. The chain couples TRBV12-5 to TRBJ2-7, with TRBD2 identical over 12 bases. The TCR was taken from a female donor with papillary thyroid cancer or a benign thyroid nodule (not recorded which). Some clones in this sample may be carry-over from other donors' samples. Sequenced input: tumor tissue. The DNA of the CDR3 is TGTGCTAGTGGCCCACCTGGACTAGCGGGACCCTACGAGCAGTACTTC. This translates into CASGPPGLAGPYEQYF.